A selection of T cell receptor beta chains follows, all from one sample in a study of follicular helper T cells after annual influenza vaccination. The table came from immunoSEQ multiplex PCR; TCRdb's copy has only in-frame clones and leaves some out. The repertoire has 9,700 or so clones, 83% of them found once; the top ten carry around 0.36%. The sample consisted of CXCR5- memory CD4+ T cells sorted from blood, taken 7 days after influenza vaccination. These receptors all stem from an adult who received the influenza vaccine. CDR3s include the opening cysteine and the closing phenylalanine or tryptophan. The D gene is left open where the match is weak. The listing skips clone size in some rows; elsewhere it reads once, few, many or a size class.

size: NA; V: TRBV27; D: NA; J: TRBJ1-2; DNA: TGTGCCAGCAGTTTATCGCGAAGCTATGGCTACACCTTC; CDR3: CASSLSRSYGYTF
size: NA; V: TRBV27; D: NA; J: TRBJ1-6; DNA: TGTGCCAGCAGTCCCTCCCTGGACAGAAATTCACCCCTCCACTTT; CDR3: CASSPSLDRNSPLHF
size: NA; V: TRBV4-2; D: NA; J: TRBJ1-1; DNA: TGTGCCAGCAGCCAAGAAGGGGACACTGAAGCTTTCTTT; CDR3: CASSQEGDTEAFF
size: NA; V: TRBV5-1; D: NA; J: TRBJ2-7; DNA: TGCGCCAGCAGCCTTTACATAGACTCCTACGAGCAGTACTTC; CDR3: CASSLYIDSYEQYF
size: NA; V: TRBV19; D: TRBD1; J: TRBJ2-1; DNA: TGTGCCAGTAGTATTCGTGCCCCACCGACAGGGAAATTTATAGACAATGAGCAGTTCTTC; CDR3: CASSIRAPPTGKFIDNEQFF
size: once; V: TRBV10-3; D: TRBD1; J: TRBJ1-2; DNA: TGTGCCATCGGACAGGAGTTGGACTATGGCTACACCTTC; CDR3: CAIGQELDYGYTF
size: once; V: TRBV27; D: NA; J: TRBJ1-2; DNA: TGTGCCAGCAGTTTTGACAGATCCTATGGCTACACCTTC; CDR3: CASSFDRSYGYTF
size: NA; V: TRBV11-2; D: TRBD1; J: TRBJ2-7; DNA: TGTGCCAGCAGCGTATGGGGACAGGGTAACTACGAGCAGTACTTC; CDR3: CASSVWGQGNYEQYF
size: NA; V: TRBV7-8; D: NA; J: TRBJ1-1; DNA: TGTGCCAGCAGCCTCCCAACGGAAAAAGCTTTCTTT; CDR3: CASSLPTEKAFF
size: NA; V: TRBV19; D: TRBD1; J: TRBJ1-4; DNA: TGTGCCAGTAGTATTGGGACAGGGAATGAAAAACTGTTTTTT; CDR3: CASSIGTGNEKLFF
size: NA; V: TRBV10-3; D: NA; J: TRBJ1-2; DNA: TGTGCCATCAGTGGACTGAGGACAGCGTATGGCTACACCTTC; CDR3: CAISGLRTAYGYTF
size: NA; V: TRBV6-1; D: NA; J: TRBJ1-5; DNA: TGTGCCAGCATATTGGACAGCAATCAGCCCCAGCATTTT; CDR3: CASILDSNQPQHF
size: few; V: TRBV11-3; D: NA; J: TRBJ1-5; DNA: TGTGCCAGCAGCTTAAGGGGGGACTTACTTACGGAGCCCCAGCATTTT; CDR3: CASSLRGDLLTEPQHF
size: NA; V: TRBV4-3; D: TRBD2; J: TRBJ2-7; DNA: TGCGCCAGCAGCCAAGAGGCTGGAGCGGGGAGTCCCTACGAGCAGTACTTC; CDR3: CASSQEAGAGSPYEQYF
size: few; V: TRBV27; D: TRBD1; J: TRBJ1-2; DNA: TGTGCCAGCAGTCCCCTCGGACAGGGGGCGTTGGGTGGCTACACCTTC; CDR3: CASSPLGQGALGGYTF
size: once; V: TRBV7-3; D: NA; J: TRBJ2-5; DNA: TGTGCCAGCAGCTTGAAGGGCCGGGAGACCCAGTACTTC; CDR3: CASSLKGRETQYF
size: NA; V: TRBV4-1; D: NA; J: TRBJ2-3; DNA: TGCGCCAGCAGCCAAGACCGGGGAGACCACACAGATACGCAGTATTTT; CDR3: CASSQDRGDHTDTQYF
size: NA; V: TRBV29-1; D: TRBD2; J: TRBJ2-7; DNA: TGCAGCGTTGAGTTTTGGGGGGGCGAGCAGTACTTC; CDR3: CSVEFWGGEQYF
size: NA; V: TRBV2; D: NA; J: TRBJ2-5; DNA: TGTGCCAGCAGGGAAACGGGACATACGGGGACCCAGTACTTC; CDR3: CASRETGHTGTQYF
size: few; V: TRBV27; D: NA; J: TRBJ1-2; DNA: TGTGCCACCTCTACAGGGCGATGGTATGGCTACACCTTC; CDR3: CATSTGRWYGYTF
size: NA; V: TRBV6-5; D: TRBD1; J: TRBJ1-2; DNA: TGTGCCAGCAGTTACTCGGCTCAGGGGGTCTATGGCTACACCTTC; CDR3: CASSYSAQGVYGYTF
size: NA; V: TRBV6-1; D: NA; J: TRBJ1-6; DNA: TGTGCCAGCGGTAGGGGGTTTGAGGCACCCCTCCACTTT; CDR3: CASGRGFEAPLHF
size: NA; V: TRBV9; D: NA; J: TRBJ1-6; DNA: TGTGCCAGCAGCGCGACCCCGGACAGCCGTTATAATTCACCCCTCCACTTT; CDR3: CASSATPDSRYNSPLHF
size: NA; V: TRBV7-9; D: NA; J: TRBJ2-5; DNA: TGTGCCAGCAGCGTCCGCCCACTAGAAGGAGAGACCCAGTACTTC; CDR3: CASSVRPLEGETQYF
size: NA; V: TRBV19; D: TRBD1; J: TRBJ2-3; DNA: TGTGCCAGTAGTATATACTCCGGGACAGGGGGCACAGATACGCAGTATTTT; CDR3: CASSIYSGTGGTDTQYF
size: few; V: TRBV25-1; D: TRBD1; J: TRBJ1-5; DNA: TGTGCCAGCAGCCAGGGGGCGAATCAGCCCCAGCATTTT; CDR3: CASSQGANQPQHF
size: once; V: TRBV19; D: TRBD1; J: TRBJ2-7; DNA: TGTGCCAGTAGGTTGACAGGGGCTTCCTACGAGCAGTACTTC; CDR3: CASRLTGASYEQYF
size: NA; V: TRBV6-1; D: NA; J: TRBJ2-3; DNA: TGTGCCAGCAGGCCGGGGGCTACAGATACGCAGTATTTT; CDR3: CASRPGATDTQYF
size: NA; V: TRBV7-9; D: TRBD2; J: TRBJ2-3; DNA: TGTGCCAGCAGCTTACTGGGGGCGACTAGCGGGGTAGGAGATACGCAGTATTTT; CDR3: CASSLLGATSGVGDTQYF
size: NA; V: TRBV10-3; D: TRBD2; J: TRBJ2-3; DNA: TGTGCCATCAGTGACAGCGGGGGGGCGACAGATACGCAGTATTTT; CDR3: CAISDSGGATDTQYF
size: NA; V: TRBV2; D: NA; J: TRBJ1-3; DNA: TGTGCCAGCAGTCCAGCCGGAAACACCATATATTTT; CDR3: CASSPAGNTIYF
size: NA; V: TRBV5-6; D: TRBD1; J: TRBJ1-1; DNA: TGTGCCAGCAGCTCGTTATACAGGGGGCGCCGGACTGAAGCTTTCTTT; CDR3: CASSSLYRGRRTEAFF
size: NA; V: TRBV9; D: NA; J: TRBJ1-6; DNA: TGTGCCAGCAGCGTAGGTTTGGGAGAGAATTCACCCCTCCACTTT; CDR3: CASSVGLGENSPLHF
size: NA; V: TRBV20-1; D: NA; J: TRBJ1-2; DNA: TGCAGTGATAGGGAGGGCTACACCTTC; CDR3: CSDREGYTF
size: NA; V: TRBV6-1; D: NA; J: TRBJ1-2; DNA: TGTGCCAGCAGTGAATATCCGGGGCCCTATGGCTACACCTTC; CDR3: CASSEYPGPYGYTF
size: NA; V: TRBV4-2; D: NA; J: TRBJ2-6; DNA: TGTGCCAGCAGCCAAGCAGCAGGGACCCCCTCTGGGGCCAACGTCCTGACTTTC; CDR3: CASSQAAGTPSGANVLTF
size: once; V: TRBV7-9; D: TRBD1; J: TRBJ2-6; DNA: TGTGCCAGCAGCCAGGGGGATTGGGCTGGGGCCAACGTCCTGACTTTC; CDR3: CASSQGDWAGANVLTF
size: NA; V: TRBV18; D: TRBD2; J: TRBJ2-3; DNA: TGTGCCAGCTCACCGACTAGCGGTGAGGATACGCAGTATTTT; CDR3: CASSPTSGEDTQYF
size: NA; V: TRBV18; D: NA; J: TRBJ1-5; DNA: TGTGCCAGCTCACCTGCGGTGCAACAGCCCCAGCATTTT; CDR3: CASSPAVQQPQHF
size: NA; V: TRBV5-5; D: NA; J: TRBJ1-1; DNA: TGTGCCAGCAGCTTGGGTTACGGACGAGGGGCTTTCTTT; CDR3: CASSLGYGRGAFF
size: NA; V: TRBV11-2; D: NA; J: TRBJ1-4; DNA: TGTGCCAGCAGCTTAGCGGGGGGCGGTAATGAAAAACTGTTTTTT; CDR3: CASSLAGGGNEKLFF
size: NA; V: TRBV20-1; D: NA; J: TRBJ1-4; DNA: TGCAGTGCTACGGACGGTGAAAAACTGTTTTTT; CDR3: CSATDGEKLFF
size: NA; V: TRBV19; D: TRBD2; J: TRBJ2-1; DNA: TGTGCCAGTAGTATCCGTAGCGGGGGCTCCTACAATGAGCAGTTCTTC; CDR3: CASSIRSGGSYNEQFF
size: NA; V: TRBV4-1; D: NA; J: TRBJ1-2; DNA: TGCGCCAGCAGCCAAGATGACAGAGCTAACTATGGCTACACCTTC; CDR3: CASSQDDRANYGYTF
size: NA; V: TRBV19; D: TRBD1; J: TRBJ1-1; DNA: TGTGCCAGTAGTACCAAGACAGGGGTACGTACTGAAGCTTTCTTT; CDR3: CASSTKTGVRTEAFF